These 9 T cell receptor beta chains were all obtained from the same sample, sequenced in a study of blood T cell repertoires in COVID-19. Here immunoSEQ multiplex PCR was the method, and the copy in TCRdb shows in-frame clones only, minus some. Of 140,000 to 150,000 clones in the sample, approximately 81% were seen once. Source material: peripheral blood. The receptors come from a human donor in a cohort sampled during active COVID-19.

V usage is TRBV7-9 and J usage is TRBJ1-5; 11 bases align to TRBD1. The CDR3 length is 17 residues. V dropped 5 bases and J dropped 6; count of bases not matched to a gene: 12. CDR1 is SEHNR and CDR2 is FQNEAQ in the germline V gene (reference sequence). CDR3 DNA: TGTGCCAGCAGCCAGACTCTGGACAGGGGGCCAGGTCAGCCCCAGCATTTT. It encodes CASSQTLDRGPGQPQHF. Using reference TRBV7-9 and TRBJ1-5 for the parts outside the CDR3, the full variable domain is DTGVSQNPRHKITKRGQNVTFRCDPISEHNRLYWYRQTLGQGPEFLTYFQNEAQLEKSRLLSDRFSAERPKGSFSTLEIQRTEQGDSAMYLCASSQTLDRGPGQPQHFGDGTRLSIL.

The chain has TRBV6-5 and TRBJ1-3; no reliable D call. Germline CDR1 and CDR2: MNHEY and SVGAGI. Trimming pared 6 bases from V and 4 bases from J, leaving 10 bases between. This CDR3 is 13 amino acids long. The CDR3 reads CASRPPRGNTIYF. The CDR3 DNA is TGTGCCAGCAGACCTCCCAGAGGAAACACCATATATTTT.

The CDR3 is CASSSRGETQYF. The DNA of the CDR3 is TGTGCCAGCAGCTCGAGGGGGGAGACCCAGTACTTC. The genes are TRBV3-1 (or the pseudogene TRBV3-2) and TRBJ2-5, with D perhaps matching TRBD1 (6 bases). The ends were cut back, 5 bases at V and 5 bases at J, with 9 bases in the middle. Per germline, CDR1 LGHDT and CDR2 YNNKEL (reference sequence). The CDR3 length is 12 residues.

The chain joins TRBV28 to TRBJ2-7; TRBD1 matches at 9 bases. This CDR3 is built from 16 residues. Germline V CDR1 and CDR2: MDHEN, SYDVKM. V trimming: 2 bases; J trimming: 2 bases; junction bases outside the gene matches: 7. The CDR3 bases are TGTGCCAGCAGTTTAGCAGGGACAGGGTTGGCCTACGAGCAGTACTTC. The encoded protein is CASSLAGTGLAYEQYF. The variable domain in full, with the rest retrieved from reference TRBV28 and TRBJ2-7, is DVKVTQSSRYLVKRTGEKVFLECVQDMDHENMFWYRQDPGLGLRLIYFSYDVKMKEKGDIPEGYSVSREKKERFSLILESASTNQTSMYLCASSLAGTGLAYEQYFGPGTRLTVT.

V usage is TRBV28 and J usage is TRBJ1-5; D not resolved. This CDR3 is 15 amino acids long. Trimming took off 2 bases at V and 0 bases at J, with 8 bases between the two ends. Germline V gives CDR1 MDHEN, CDR2 SYDVKM. The CDR3 coding sequence is TGTGCCAGCAGTTTAGCCAGGAATAGCAATCAGCCCCAGCATTTT. Translating gives CASSLARNSNQPQHF.

This clone showed up just once. V gene TRBV4-2 combines with J gene TRBJ2-5; the D gene is possibly TRBD1 (6 bases). Trimming pared 2 bases from V and 3 bases from J, leaving 10 bases between. CDR1 is LGHNA and CDR2 is YNFKEQ in the germline V gene. The CDR3 is 14 amino acids. The CDR3 bases are TGTGCCAGCAGCCAAAAGGACAGAGAAGAGACCCAGTACTTC. Amino acid sequence: CASSQKDREETQYF.

J is TRBJ2-3 and V is TRBV6-2 or TRBV6-3, with D perhaps TRBD2 (6 bases). The CDR3 has 14 residues. CDR1 is MNHEY, CDR2 SVGEGT, per germline. Trimming took 5 bases from V and 4 from J, leaving 13 bases between them. CDR3 residues: CASSRMGLPDTQYF. In DNA, the CDR3 is TGTGCCAGCAGTCGAATGGGACTGCCAGATACGCAGTATTTT.

The chain recombines TRBV9 with TRBJ1-2; tentatively, D is TRBD1 (5 bases). Per the germline V gene, CDR1 is SGDLS and CDR2 is YYNGEE. The CDR3 extends over 14 amino acids. V lost 0 bases and J 4 bases, leaving 10 bases between the germline ends. CDR3 sequence: CASSVASDTYGYTF. DNA for the CDR3: TGTGCCAGCAGCGTAGCCTCGGACACCTATGGCTACACCTTC.

The chain has TRBV10-3 and TRBJ2-1, with TRBD2 matching over 9 bases. In germline, CDR1 is ENHRY, CDR2 SYGVKD. This CDR3 contains 15 residues. Germline trimming cut 3 bases from V and 7 bases from J; bases unmatched to any gene: 7. Written as DNA, the CDR3 is TGTGCCATCAGTGATCTGGCGGGAGGGGAAAATGAGCAGTTCTTC. Protein: CAISDLAGGENEQFF.